The TCR beta chain under discussion was sequenced for a study of T cell clones after liver transplantation. As for the study in general: Samples came pre-transplant, pre-randomization before withdrawal, and post-randomization after withdrawal ended.

Sequencing used immunoSEQ multiplex PCR; TCRdb keeps in-frame clones, though not all of them. Of approximately 55,000 clones listed, approximately 71% are singletons. CDR1 is KGHSH, CDR2 LQKENI, per germline. The CDR3 is 20 residues long. Unmatched junction bases numbered 15, after V lost 3 bases and J lost 2 bases. This chain connects TRBV18 to TRBJ2-4; 11 bases match TRBD2. This sequence originates from a human patient who received a liver transplant. These T cells may partly come from the graft donor. Sequences were derived from CD4+ T cells from blood, sampled more than 53 months after liver transplant. CDR3 coding DNA: TGTGCCAGCTCACCGACTATAAGACTAGCGGGGAAGGAAACCAAAAACATTCAGTACTTC. As protein: CASSPTIRLAGKETKNIQYF.